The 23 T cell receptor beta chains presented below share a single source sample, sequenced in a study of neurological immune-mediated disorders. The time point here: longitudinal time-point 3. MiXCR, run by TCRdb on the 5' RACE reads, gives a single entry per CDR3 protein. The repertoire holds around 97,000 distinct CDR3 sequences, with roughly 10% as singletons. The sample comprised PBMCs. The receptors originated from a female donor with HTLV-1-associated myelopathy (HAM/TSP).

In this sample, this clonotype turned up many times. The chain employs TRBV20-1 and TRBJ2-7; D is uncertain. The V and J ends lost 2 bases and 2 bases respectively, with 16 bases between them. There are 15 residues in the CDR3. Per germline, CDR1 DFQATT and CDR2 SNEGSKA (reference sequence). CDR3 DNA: TGCAGTGCTAGATCCCCCTCCAGGTCACCCTACGAGCAGTACTTC. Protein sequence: CSARSPSRSPYEQYF.

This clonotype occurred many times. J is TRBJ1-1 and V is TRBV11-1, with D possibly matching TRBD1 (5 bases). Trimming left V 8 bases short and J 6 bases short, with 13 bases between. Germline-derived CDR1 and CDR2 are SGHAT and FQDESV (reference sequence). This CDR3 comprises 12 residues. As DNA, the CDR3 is TGTGCCAGCTGCCAGGGTAACGCTGAAGCTTTCTTT. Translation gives CASCQGNAEAFF.

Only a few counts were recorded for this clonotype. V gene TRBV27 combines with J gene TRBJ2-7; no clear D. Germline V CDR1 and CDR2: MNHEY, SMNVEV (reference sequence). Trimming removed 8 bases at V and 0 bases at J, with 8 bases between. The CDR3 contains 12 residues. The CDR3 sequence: CASYDGSYEQYF. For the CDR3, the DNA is TGTGCCAGCTATGACGGCTCCTACGAGCAGTACTTC.

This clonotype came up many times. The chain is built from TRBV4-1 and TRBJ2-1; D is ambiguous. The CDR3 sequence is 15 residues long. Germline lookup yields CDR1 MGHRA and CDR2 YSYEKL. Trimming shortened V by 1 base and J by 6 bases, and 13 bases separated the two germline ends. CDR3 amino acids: CASSQGPVVVNEQFF. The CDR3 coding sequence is TGCGCCAGCAGCCAAGGTCCGGTTGTCGTCAATGAGCAGTTCTTC.

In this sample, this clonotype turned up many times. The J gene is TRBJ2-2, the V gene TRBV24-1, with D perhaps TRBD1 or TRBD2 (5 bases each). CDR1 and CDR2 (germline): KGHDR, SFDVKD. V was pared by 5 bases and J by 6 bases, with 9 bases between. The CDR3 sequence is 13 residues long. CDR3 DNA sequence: TGTGCCACCAGTGTCGGGGCCCCCGGGGAGCTGTTTTTT. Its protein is CATSVGAPGELFF.

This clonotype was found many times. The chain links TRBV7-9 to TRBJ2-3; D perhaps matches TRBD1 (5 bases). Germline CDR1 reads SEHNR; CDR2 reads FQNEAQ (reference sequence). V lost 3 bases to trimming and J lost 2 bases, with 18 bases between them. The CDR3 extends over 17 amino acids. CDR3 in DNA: TGTGCCAGCAGCTTTCCCCGTGACAGTGATCTCACAGATACGCAGTATTTT. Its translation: CASSFPRDSDLTDTQYF.

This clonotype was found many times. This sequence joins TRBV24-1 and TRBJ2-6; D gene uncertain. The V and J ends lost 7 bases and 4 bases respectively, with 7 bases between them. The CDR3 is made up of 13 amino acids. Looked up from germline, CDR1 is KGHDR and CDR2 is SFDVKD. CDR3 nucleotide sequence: TGTGCCACCAGCCAGTCCGGGGCCAACGTCCTGACTTTC. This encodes CATSQSGANVLTF.

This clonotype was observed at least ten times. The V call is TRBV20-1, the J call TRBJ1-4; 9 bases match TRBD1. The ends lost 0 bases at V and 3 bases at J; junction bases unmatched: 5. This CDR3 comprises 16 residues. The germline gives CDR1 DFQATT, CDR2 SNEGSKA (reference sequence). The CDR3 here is CSARDMGQGSNEKLFF. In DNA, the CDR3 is TGCAGTGCTAGAGATATGGGACAGGGCTCTAATGAAAAACTGTTTTTT.

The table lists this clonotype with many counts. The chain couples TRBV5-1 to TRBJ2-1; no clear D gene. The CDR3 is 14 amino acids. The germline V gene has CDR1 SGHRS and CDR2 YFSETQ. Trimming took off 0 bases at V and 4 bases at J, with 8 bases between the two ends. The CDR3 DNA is TGCGCCAGCAGCTTGGAGTCAGATTACAATGAGCAGTTCTTC. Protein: CASSLESDYNEQFF.

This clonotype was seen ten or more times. The CDR3 DNA reads as TGTGCCAGCAGCCTCATCCGGGACAGGGGAGGCACCGGGGAGCTGTTTTTT. Amino acids: CASSLIRDRGGTGELFF. The rearrangement joins TRBV7-9 to TRBJ2-2; 10 bases map to TRBD1. This CDR3 comprises 17 residues. CDR1 and CDR2 from the germline V gene are SEHNR and FQNEAQ (reference sequence). V dropped 5 bases and J dropped 4; count of bases not matched to a gene: 10.

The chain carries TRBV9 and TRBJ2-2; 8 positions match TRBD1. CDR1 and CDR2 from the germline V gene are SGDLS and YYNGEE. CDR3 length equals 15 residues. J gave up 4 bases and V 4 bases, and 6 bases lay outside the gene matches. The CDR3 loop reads CASSPPGTGTGELFF. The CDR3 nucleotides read TGTGCCAGCAGCCCCCCGGGGACAGGCACCGGGGAGCTGTTTTTT.

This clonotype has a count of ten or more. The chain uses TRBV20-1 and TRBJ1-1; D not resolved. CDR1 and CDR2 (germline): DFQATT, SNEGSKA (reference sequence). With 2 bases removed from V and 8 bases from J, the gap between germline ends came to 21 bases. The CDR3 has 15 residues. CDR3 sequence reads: CSARPLGMNSMEAFF. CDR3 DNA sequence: TGCAGTGCTAGACCTCTTGGGATGAATTCTATGGAAGCTTTCTTT.

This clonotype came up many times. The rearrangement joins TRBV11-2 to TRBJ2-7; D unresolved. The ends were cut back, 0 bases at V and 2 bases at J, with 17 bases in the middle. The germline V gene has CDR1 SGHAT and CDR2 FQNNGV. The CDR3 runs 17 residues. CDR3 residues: CASSLDYQILLAYEQYF. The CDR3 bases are TGTGCCAGCAGCTTAGATTATCAGATCCTCTTGGCCTACGAGCAGTACTTC.

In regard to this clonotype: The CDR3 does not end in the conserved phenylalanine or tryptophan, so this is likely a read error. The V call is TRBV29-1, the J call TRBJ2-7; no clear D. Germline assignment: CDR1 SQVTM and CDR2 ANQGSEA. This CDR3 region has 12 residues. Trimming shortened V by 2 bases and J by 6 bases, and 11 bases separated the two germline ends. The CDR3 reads CSVEPTVGEQYL. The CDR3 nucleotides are TGCAGCGTTGAACCGACGGTGGGCGAGCAGTACTTA.

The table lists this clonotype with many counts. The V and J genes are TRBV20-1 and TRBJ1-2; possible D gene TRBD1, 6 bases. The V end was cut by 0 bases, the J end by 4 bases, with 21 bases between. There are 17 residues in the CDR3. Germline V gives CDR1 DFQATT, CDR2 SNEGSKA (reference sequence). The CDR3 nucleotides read TGCAGTGCTAGAGATCCCAAGAACCCAGGGGTGGCCTATGGCTACACCTTC. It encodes CSARDPKNPGVAYGYTF.

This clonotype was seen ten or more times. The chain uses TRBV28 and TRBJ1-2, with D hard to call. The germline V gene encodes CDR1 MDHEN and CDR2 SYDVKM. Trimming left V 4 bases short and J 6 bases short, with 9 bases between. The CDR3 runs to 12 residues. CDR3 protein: CASSSSRNGYTF. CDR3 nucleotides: TGTGCCAGCAGTTCGTCCCGGAATGGCTACACCTTC.

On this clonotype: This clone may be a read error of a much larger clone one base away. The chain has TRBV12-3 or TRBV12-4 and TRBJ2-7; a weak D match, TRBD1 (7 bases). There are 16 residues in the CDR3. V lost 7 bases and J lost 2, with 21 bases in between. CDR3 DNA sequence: TGTGCCAGCAATCCGGGGGTACAGGGGACCCCCTACGAGCAGTACTTC. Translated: CASNPGVQGTPYEQYF.

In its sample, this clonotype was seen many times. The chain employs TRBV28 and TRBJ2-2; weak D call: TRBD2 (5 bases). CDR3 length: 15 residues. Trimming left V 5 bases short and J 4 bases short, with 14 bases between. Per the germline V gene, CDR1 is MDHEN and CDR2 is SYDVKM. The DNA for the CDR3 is TGTGCCAGCAGTCCCTTAGTTGAGGGCACCGGGGAGCTGTTTTTT. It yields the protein CASSPLVEGTGELFF.

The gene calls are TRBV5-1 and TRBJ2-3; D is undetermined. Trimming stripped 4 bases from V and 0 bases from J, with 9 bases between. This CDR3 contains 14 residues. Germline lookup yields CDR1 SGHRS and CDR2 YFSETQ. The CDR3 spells CASSAEPSTDTQYF. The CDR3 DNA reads TGCGCCAGCAGCGCGGAACCTAGCACAGATACGCAGTATTTT.

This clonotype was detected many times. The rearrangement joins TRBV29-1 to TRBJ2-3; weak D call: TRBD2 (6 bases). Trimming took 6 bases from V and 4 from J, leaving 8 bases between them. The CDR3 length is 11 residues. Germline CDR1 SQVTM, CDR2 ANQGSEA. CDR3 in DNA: TGCAGCGTGACTAGAGCAGATACGCAGTATTTT. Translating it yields CSVTRADTQYF.

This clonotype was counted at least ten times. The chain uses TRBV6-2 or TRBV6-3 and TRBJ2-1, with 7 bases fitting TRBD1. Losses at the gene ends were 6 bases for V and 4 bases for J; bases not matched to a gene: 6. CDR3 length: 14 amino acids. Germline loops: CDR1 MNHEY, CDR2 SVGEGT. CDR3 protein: CASSWDSPYNEQFF. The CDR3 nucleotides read TGTGCCAGCAGCTGGGACAGCCCTTACAATGAGCAGTTCTTC.

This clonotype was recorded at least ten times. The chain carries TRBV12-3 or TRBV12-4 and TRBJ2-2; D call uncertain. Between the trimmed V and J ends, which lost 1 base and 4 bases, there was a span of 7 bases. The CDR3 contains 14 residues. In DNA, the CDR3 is TGTGCCAGCAGTTTAGGGTATAGCACCGGGGAGCTGTTTTTT. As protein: CASSLGYSTGELFF.

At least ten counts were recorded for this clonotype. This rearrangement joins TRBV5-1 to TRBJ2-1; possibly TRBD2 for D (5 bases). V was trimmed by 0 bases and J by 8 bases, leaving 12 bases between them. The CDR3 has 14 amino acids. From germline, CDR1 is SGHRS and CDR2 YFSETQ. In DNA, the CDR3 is TGCGCCAGCAGCTTGGATCTAGCTGTGCATGAGCAGTTCTTC. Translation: CASSLDLAVHEQFF.